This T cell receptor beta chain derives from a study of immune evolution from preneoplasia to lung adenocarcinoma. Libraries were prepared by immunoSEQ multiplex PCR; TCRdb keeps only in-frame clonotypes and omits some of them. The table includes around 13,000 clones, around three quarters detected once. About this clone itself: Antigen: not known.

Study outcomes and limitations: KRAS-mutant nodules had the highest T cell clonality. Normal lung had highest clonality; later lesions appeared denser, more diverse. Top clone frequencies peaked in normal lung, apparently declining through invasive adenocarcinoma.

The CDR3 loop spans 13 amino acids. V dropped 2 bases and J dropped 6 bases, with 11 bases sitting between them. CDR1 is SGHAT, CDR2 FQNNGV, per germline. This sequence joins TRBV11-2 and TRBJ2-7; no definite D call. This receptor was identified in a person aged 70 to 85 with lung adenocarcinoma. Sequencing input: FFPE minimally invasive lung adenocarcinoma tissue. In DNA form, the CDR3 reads TGTGCCAGCAGCTTATTGACGACAACCGAGCAGTACTTC. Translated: CASSLLTTTEQYF.